This TCR beta chain was found in a study of OX40 agonist ivuxolimab in advanced cancers. Study background: Three dose-escalation patients had partial responses: one with hepatocellular carcinoma and two with cutaneous melanoma. Study results and limitations: At 0.1 to 3.0 mg/kg, clonal expansion of CD4+ and CD8+ blood T cells had occurred by week 6. In general, CD8+ T cells held more expanded clones than CD4+ did, on average.

Turning to this clone: Its target is not known.

Autoimmune disease history or systemic immunosuppression barred patients. Germline V CDR1 and CDR2: MDHEN, SYDVKM. The J segment lost 5 bases and the V segment lost 6 bases, leaving 8 bases of the junction unmatched. This CDR3 has 15 amino acids. Here immunoSEQ multiplex PCR was the method, and the copy in TCRdb shows in-frame clones only, minus some. The data contain tens of thousands of clones, roughly four fifths of them singletons. The sample here was CD4+ or CD8+ T cells sorted from blood, taken in a trial of the OX40 agonist ivuxolimab. The receptor comes from an adult with an advanced solid tumor such as melanoma, head and neck, liver or kidney cancer. The V call is TRBV28, the J call TRBJ2-5; 11 bases agree with TRBD1. As DNA, the CDR3 is TGTGCCAGCAGAGGTGGACAGGGGGCTTGGGAGACCCAGTACTTC. This translates into CASRGGQGAWETQYF. Full variable domain (outside the CDR3, taken from reference TRBV28 and TRBJ2-5): DVKVTQSSRYLVKRTGEKVFLECVQDMDHENMFWYRQDPGLGLRLIYFSYDVKMKEKGDIPEGYSVSREKKERFSLILESASTNQTSMYLCASRGGQGAWETQYFGPGTRLLVL.